The 27 T cell receptor beta chains listed next were all sequenced from one sample in a study of shared clonotypes between healthy human individuals. TCRdb's table, derived via immunoSEQ multiplex PCR, lists solely in-frame clones and lacks some. Of 2 million to 2.5 million clones in the sample, 92% were seen once. Sequenced sample: naive CD4+ T cells from PBMCs. Subset given: CD45RA+ positively selected. These receptors all stem from a man between 18 and 29 years old in good health. Some clones in this sample may be carry-over from other donors' samples.

Regarding this clone: Other DNA sequences in the sample encode the same CDR3. The V gene is TRBV6-6, the J gene TRBJ1-5; D gene uncertain. Trimming stripped 5 bases from V and 4 bases from J, with 6 bases between. The CDR3 is 12 residues long. Germline loops: CDR1 MNHNY, CDR2 SVGAGI (reference sequence). DNA of the CDR3: TGTGCCAGCAGTCCCCGGAATCAGCCCCAGCATTTT. Encoded protein: CASSPRNQPQHF.

The gene calls are TRBV10-1 and TRBJ1-1; TRBD1 matches 8 bases. The CDR3 consists of 16 residues. J gave up 1 base and V 4 bases, and 8 bases lay outside the gene matches. Per germline, CDR1 WNHNN and CDR2 SYGVQD (reference sequence). The chain's CDR3 is CASSGGTGQGNTEAFF. CDR3 nucleotides: TGCGCCAGCAGTGGCGGAACCGGACAGGGGAACACTGAAGCTTTCTTT.

The J gene is TRBJ1-3, the V gene TRBV5-1; tentative D call: TRBD1 (5 bases). The CDR3 has 14 residues. In germline, CDR1 is SGHRS, CDR2 YFSETQ. The V end was cut by 4 bases, the J end by 0 bases, with 8 bases between. The CDR3 protein is CASSGQTSGNTIYF. Written as DNA, the CDR3 is TGCGCCAGCAGCGGACAAACCTCTGGAAACACCATATATTTT.

V usage is TRBV25-1 and J usage is TRBJ1-6, with TRBD1 as a possible D gene (5 bases). The V gene's germline CDR1 is MGHDK and CDR2 SYGVNS. Trimming took 4 bases from V and 7 from J, leaving 11 bases between them. CDR3 size: 14 residues. This chain's CDR3 is CASSGPGRNSPLHF. The CDR3 DNA follows: TGTGCCAGCAGTGGGCCAGGGCGGAATTCACCCCTCCACTTT.

The CDR3 coding sequence is TGTGCCAGCACCCTGGGGGGAGAGCAGTACTTC. Residues: CASTLGGEQYF. The V and J genes are TRBV5-8 and TRBJ2-7; weak D call: TRBD2 (6 bases). The germline V gene encodes CDR1 SGHTS and CDR2 YDEGEE. The CDR3 covers 11 residues. V shed 6 bases and J shed 7 bases, with 11 bases lying between them.

The chain carries TRBV4-3 and TRBJ2-2; no reliable D call. V lost 0 bases, J lost 7 bases, and 6 bases lay in between. Per the germline V gene, CDR1 is LGHNA and CDR2 is YSLEER. The CDR3 spans 13 residues. In nucleotides, the CDR3 is TGCGCCAGCAGCCAAGAGCGGCACGGGGAGCTGTTTTTT. Amino acid sequence: CASSQERHGELFF.

V is TRBV7-3 and J is TRBJ1-2; the D is unclear. Germline V gene lookup returns CDR1 SGHTA and CDR2 FQGTGA. Trimming shortened V by 6 bases and J by 8 bases, and 16 bases separated the two germline ends. This CDR3 has 13 residues. The CDR3 coding sequence is TGTGCCAGCAGTCAAGGAAAGGGAACAGGCTACACCTTC. Translating gives CASSQGKGTGYTF.

The chain has TRBV5-4 and TRBJ2-1; 8 nucleotides align to TRBD1. The length of the CDR3 is 15 residues. Germline V CDR1 and CDR2: SGHNT, YYREEE (reference sequence). V was pared by 2 bases and J by 3 bases, with 4 bases of the junction left unmatched. CDR3 amino acids: CASSFGRGHYNEQFF. The CDR3 nucleotides are TGTGCCAGCAGCTTTGGCAGGGGGCACTACAATGAGCAGTTCTTC.

The rearrangement uses TRBV18 and TRBJ2-1, with TRBD2 identical over 16 bases. From germline, CDR1 is KGHSH and CDR2 LQKENI. CDR3 length: 18 amino acids. The V and J ends lost 0 bases and 5 bases, in that order; junction bases with no gene match: 4. The CDR3 here is CASSPPGLAGGGHNEQFF. In nucleotides, the CDR3 is TGTGCCAGCTCACCACCGGGACTAGCGGGGGGGGGCCACAATGAGCAGTTCTTC.

The chain uses TRBV6-5 and TRBJ1-5, with D maybe TRBD1 (5 bases). V shed 6 bases and J shed 3 bases, with 15 bases lying between them. From germline, CDR1 is MNHEY and CDR2 SVGAGI. The CDR3 has 15 amino acids. CDR3 nucleotides: TGTGCCAGCAGGCCCCCCGGGGCCCCCAATCAGCCCCAGCATTTT. Its protein product is CASRPPGAPNQPQHF.

Worth noting for this clone: Other nucleotide sequences from this sample produce the same CDR3. This chain joins TRBV28 and TRBJ2-3; the D call may be TRBD1 or TRBD2 (5 bases each). The V end lost 2 bases, the J end lost 1 base, and 7 bases lay between the germline ends. CDR1 is MDHEN and CDR2 is SYDVKM in the germline V gene. CDR3 size: 14 residues. CDR3 sequence: CASSLRGGTDTQYF. CDR3 sequence (DNA): TGTGCCAGCAGTTTACGAGGGGGCACAGATACGCAGTATTTT.

The gene calls are TRBV30 and TRBJ1-2, with D tentatively TRBD1 (6 bases). V dropped 5 bases and J dropped 4 bases, with 14 bases sitting between them. The CDR3 sequence is 13 residues long. The germline gives CDR1 GTSNPN, CDR2 SVGIG (reference sequence). The CDR3 DNA sequence: TGTGCCTGGTCAGCGTTAGGGGGCTATGGCTACACCTTC. Protein: CAWSALGGYGYTF.

This chain links TRBV7-9 with TRBJ2-7; 9 nucleotides match TRBD2. Germline CDR1 is SEHNR and CDR2 is FQNEAQ (reference sequence). This CDR3 has 15 residues. The ends lost 5 bases at V and 6 bases at J; junction bases unmatched: 11. In DNA, the CDR3 is TGTGCCAGCAGCCTAGGACTAGCGCATCTCCCCGAGCAGTACTTC. Its translation is CASSLGLAHLPEQYF.

This clone has only one observation. The chain carries TRBV5-1 and TRBJ1-2, with 8 bases fitting TRBD1. With V trimmed by 0 bases and J by 4 bases, 5 bases remained unmatched. Germline lookup yields CDR1 SGHRS and CDR2 YFSETQ. The length of the CDR3 is 15 residues. The CDR3 nucleotides are TGCGCCAGCAGCTTGGGACAGGGGCTCTCCTATGGCTACACCTTC. Its protein is CASSLGQGLSYGYTF.

The rearrangement links TRBV7-2 to TRBJ2-3; no definite D call. CDR3 length equals 16 residues. V shed 0 bases and J shed 0 bases, with 10 bases lying between them. Germline V gene lookup returns CDR1 SGHTA and CDR2 FQGNSA. CDR3 DNA sequence: TGTGCCAGCAGCTTAGCTTCCAGTTCTAGCACAGATACGCAGTATTTT. Translated: CASSLASSSSTDTQYF.

This clone was detected only a few times. The rearrangement joins TRBV12-5 to TRBJ1-1; tentative D call: TRBD1 (5 bases). This CDR3 has 15 residues. CDR1 is LGHNT, CDR2 FRNRAP, per germline. V was cut by 5 bases and J by 5 bases, with 18 bases left in between. The chain's CDR3 is CASGLRGLMLTEAFF. CDR3 DNA sequence: TGTGCTAGTGGTCTTCGGGGACTCATGCTGACTGAAGCTTTCTTT.

The J gene is TRBJ1-2, the V gene TRBV14; D is unclear. Germline CDR1 and CDR2: SGHDN and FVKESK. The ends were cut back, 4 bases at V and 2 bases at J, with 14 bases in the middle. The CDR3 has 15 residues. The CDR3 sequence: CASSPVGRWNYGYTF. CDR3 bases: TGTGCCAGCAGCCCGGTAGGGAGGTGGAACTATGGCTACACCTTC.

The chain uses TRBV2 and TRBJ2-5; 11 bases fit TRBD2. CDR3 size: 18 residues. From germline, CDR1 is SNHLY and CDR2 FYNNEI. V shed 6 bases, J shed 1 base, and the junction held 13 bases outside the gene matches. CDR3 nucleotide sequence: TGTGCCAGCAGACCGACTAGCGGGAAAGCCGGGTTCCAAGAGACCCAGTACTTC. Translating gives CASRPTSGKAGFQETQYF.

The chain links TRBV7-2 to TRBJ1-2; D remains unclear. This CDR3 has 13 residues. Per the germline V gene, CDR1 is SGHTA and CDR2 is FQGNSA. The germline V and J ends were trimmed by 2 bases and 2 bases, with 6 bases remaining between them. The CDR3 coding sequence is TGTGCCAGCAGCTTAAGCGTGAACTATGGCTACACCTTC. Residues: CASSLSVNYGYTF.

The chain has TRBV11-1 and TRBJ2-3; TRBD2 aligns across 8 bases. This CDR3 region has 17 residues. V gave up 1 base and J gave up 2 bases; unmatched junction bases: 8. Germline CDR1 is SGHAT and CDR2 is FQDESV (reference sequence). CDR3 DNA: TGTGCCAGCAGCTTAGATACCGGGAGGGTCCCCACAGATACGCAGTATTTT. This codes for CASSLDTGRVPTDTQYF.

This chain links TRBV28 with TRBJ2-7; 7 bases align to TRBD2. J lost 4 bases, V lost 5 bases, and 11 bases had no gene match. The CDR3 runs to 15 residues. Germline V gene sequence: CDR1 MDHEN, CDR2 SYDVKM. The CDR3 DNA is TGTGCCAGCAGTGGGGGGGACCGAGTCTTGTACGAGCAGTACTTC. Its translation: CASSGGDRVLYEQYF. Drawing the rest from reference TRBV28 and TRBJ2-7, the complete variable domain is DVKVTQSSRYLVKRTGEKVFLECVQDMDHENMFWYRQDPGLGLRLIYFSYDVKMKEKGDIPEGYSVSREKKERFSLILESASTNQTSMYLCASSGGDRVLYEQYFGPGTRLTVT.

A word on this clone: The same CDR3 is also encoded by other DNA sequences in this sample. CDR3 DNA sequence: TGTGCCAGCAGCGGGACTAGCTCAAATGAGCAGTTCTTC. Translation: CASSGTSSNEQFF. The chain is built from TRBV9 and TRBJ2-1, with 8 bases fitting TRBD2. Per germline, CDR1 SGDLS and CDR2 YYNGEE. Trimming took 3 bases from V and 7 from J; bases not matched to a gene: 3. This CDR3 has 13 amino acids. Together with reference TRBV9 and TRBJ2-1, the CDR3 gives the full variable domain: DSGVTQTPKHLITATGQRVTLRCSPRSGDLSVYWYQQSLDQGLQFLIQYYNGEERAKGNILERFSAQQFPDLHSELNLSSLELGDSALYFCASSGTSSNEQFFGPGTRLTVL.

The chain joins TRBV18 to TRBJ1-1; D might be TRBD1 (5 bases). The CDR3 contains 14 residues. CDR1 and CDR2 (germline): KGHSH, LQKENI. V was pared by 6 bases and J by 11 bases, with 22 bases between. CDR3 in amino acids: CASSPSGATERAFF. CDR3 nucleotides: TGTGCCAGCTCCCCGTCTGGGGCCACGGAGAGGGCTTTCTTT.

The rearrangement joins TRBV5-1 to TRBJ2-5; weak D call: TRBD1 (5 bases). This CDR3 spans 14 amino acids. V lost 0 bases, J lost 5 bases, and 11 bases lay in between. Per germline, CDR1 SGHRS and CDR2 YFSETQ. This CDR3 reads CASSLVAGWETQYF. The CDR3 DNA follows: TGCGCCAGCAGCTTGGTGGCAGGGTGGGAGACCCAGTACTTC.

The chain couples TRBV14 to TRBJ2-2; 9 bases are a match to TRBD2. This CDR3 comprises 14 residues. CDR1 SGHDN and CDR2 FVKESK come from the germline V gene. CDR3 nucleotides: TGTGCGAGTAGCGGGAGAGGCGGGACCGGGGAGCTGTTTTTT. Its translation is CASSGRGGTGELFF.

The V gene is TRBV5-1, the J gene TRBJ1-1; no reliable D call. Germline CDR1 SGHRS, CDR2 YFSETQ. This CDR3 has 16 amino acids. V lost 4 bases to trimming and J lost 0 bases, with 16 bases between them. The CDR3 DNA follows: TGCGCCAGCAGCCCGACGGACCTGAACTTGAACACTGAAGCTTTCTTT. Translated, it gives CASSPTDLNLNTEAFF.

The gene calls are TRBV10-1 and TRBJ2-3, with D tentatively TRBD1 (5 bases). CDR3 size: 15 residues. The germline gives CDR1 WNHNN, CDR2 SYGVQD (reference sequence). V lost 6 bases, J lost 4 bases, and 17 bases lay in between. CDR3 amino acids: CASSRTRSFADTQYF. In nucleotides, the CDR3 is TGCGCCAGCAGCCGGACACGGTCCTTCGCAGATACGCAGTATTTT.